This T cell receptor beta chain was retrieved from a study of T cell repertoires in cytomegalovirus infection. Study observations and caveats: Dominant in the ex vivo response were TCR beta clonotypes restricted by HLA-C and specific for CMV.

A single record per CDR3 protein comes from TCRdb applying MiXCR to the reads. The data show approximately 74,000 distinct CDR3 sequences, approximately 40% seen once. This clonotype occurred many times. Its cognate antigen is unknown. Germline lookup yields CDR1 MNHNY and CDR2 SVGAGI (reference sequence). This CDR3 comprises 15 residues. Trimming at V came to 6 bases and at J to 7 bases, leaving 13 bases not matched to a gene. This specimen was CD8+ T cells from cultured PBMCs, taken from culture after CMV antigen stimulation. This chain uses TRBV6-6 with TRBJ1-2; 8 positions agree with TRBD1. This clonotype was sampled from a human donor in good health (CMV status not recorded). Some clones in this sample may be carry-over from other donors' samples. CDR3 DNA sequence: TGTGCCAGCAGCCTTAGTGTCGTCGGGACAGGTGGCTACACCTTC. Protein sequence: CASSLSVVGTGGYTF.